What follows are 5 T cell receptor beta chains derived from one specimen sequenced in a study of cytomegalovirus exposure and HLA in healthy donors. The PCR contained 60 Vbeta and 13 Jbeta primers. The repertoire was sequenced with immunoSEQ multiplex PCR; TCRdb's copy has only in-frame clones and lacks some. The sample records hundreds of thousands of clones, about 66% being singletons. Specimen: PBMCs. Source of these receptors: a female donor in good health and CMV-seronegative.

This chain uses TRBV30 with TRBJ2-7; 8 nucleotides match TRBD2. Trimming removed 1 base from V and 2 bases from J; junction bases left unmatched: 4. The CDR3 is made up of 14 amino acids. CDR1 GTSNPN and CDR2 SVGIG come from the germline V gene (reference sequence). The CDR3 protein is CAWSAGGVTYEQYF. Written as DNA, the CDR3 is TGTGCCTGGAGTGCGGGGGGGGTTACCTACGAGCAGTACTTC.

This clone was seen a single time. The rearrangement uses TRBV28 and TRBJ2-1; no firm D call. V was trimmed by 5 bases and J by 0 bases, leaving 8 bases between them. The V gene's germline CDR1 is MDHEN and CDR2 SYDVKM. The CDR3 consists of 14 residues. As DNA, the CDR3 is TGTGCCAGCAGTCTCATGCGCTCCTACAATGAGCAGTTCTTC. Translating gives CASSLMRSYNEQFF.

The chain is built from TRBV2 and TRBJ2-7; possibly TRBD2 for D (5 bases). The CDR3 totals 13 residues. The V end lost 4 bases, the J end lost 3 bases, and 10 bases lay between the germline ends. Per the germline V gene, CDR1 is SNHLY and CDR2 is FYNNEI. The CDR3 bases are TGTGCCAGCAGTGCTGGACTCTTCTACGAGCAGTACTTC. It encodes CASSAGLFYEQYF.

This clone appeared a few times. The chain links TRBV7-6 to TRBJ1-2; TRBD1 matches 7 bases. The ends lost 1 base at V and 6 bases at J; junction bases unmatched: 8. Germline loops: CDR1 SGHVS, CDR2 FNYEAQ. CDR3 length: 15 residues. The CDR3 region is CASSLEAGGRNGYTF. CDR3 nucleotides: TGTGCCAGCAGCTTAGAAGCAGGGGGGAGGAATGGCTACACCTTC.

This clone turned up a few times. The genes are TRBV7-3 and TRBJ2-1; 9 nucleotides line up with TRBD2. CDR1 and CDR2 (germline): SGHTA, FQGTGA. V was clipped by 2 bases and J by 10 bases; unmatched bases: 0. CDR3 size: 12 residues. The CDR3 protein is CASSLAGGEQFF. The CDR3 bases are TGTGCCAGCAGCTTAGCGGGAGGGGAGCAGTTCTTC.